The 13 T cell receptor beta chains reported below all come from one sample, sequenced in a study of CD8 T cells in Susac syndrome. Random hexamers primed reverse transcription of about 0.45 to 1 ug RNA. TCRdb ran MiXCR on the immunoSEQ multiplex PCR reads and lists one entry per CDR3 protein. The sample includes some 120,000 distinct CDR3 sequences, roughly 89% of them seen just once. The sequenced material came from CD8+ T cells from PBMCs. These receptors originate from a human donor with multiple sclerosis.

The rearrangement links TRBV6-4 to TRBJ2-2, with a tentative D call TRBD2 (6 bases). This CDR3 is built from 15 residues. The germline V gene encodes CDR1 MRHNA and CDR2 SNTAGT. V lost 0 bases to trimming and J lost 1 base, with 6 bases between them. CDR3 DNA sequence: TGTGCCAGCAGTGACTCTAGCGGGAACACCGGGGAGCTGTTTTTT. Its protein product is CASSDSSGNTGELFF.

The chain couples TRBV6-2 or TRBV6-3 to TRBJ2-1, with 13 bases identical to TRBD2. V lost 2 bases to trimming and J lost 8 bases; unmatched junction nucleotides: 6. From germline, CDR1 is MNHEY and CDR2 SVGEGT. The CDR3 runs 16 residues. The CDR3 region has the DNA TGTGCCAGCAGTTACGGACTAGCGGGGGCTGAGGATGAGCAGTTCTTC. As protein: CASSYGLAGAEDEQFF.

The CDR3 DNA reads as TGTGCCACCAGCAGAGGCCCCCCTCAAGCCCCACGCGTTGAAAAACTGTTTTTT. Encoded protein: CATSRGPPQAPRVEKLFF. The V and J genes are TRBV15 and TRBJ1-4; D not certain. The CDR3 length is 18 residues. With 1 base removed from V and 7 bases from J, the gap between germline ends came to 22 bases. The germline gives CDR1 LNHNV, CDR2 YYDKDF (reference sequence).

This sequence joins TRBV6-6 and TRBJ2-7; D gene unclear. From germline, CDR1 is MNHNY and CDR2 SVGAGI (reference sequence). The ends were cut back, 1 base at V and 1 base at J, with 11 bases in the middle. The CDR3 runs 15 residues. Here the CDR3 DNA reads TGTGCCAGCAGTTACTTCGCGGACGGTTCCTACGAGCAGTACTTC. Its protein is CASSYFADGSYEQYF.

This chain connects TRBV7-6 to TRBJ2-7; D may be TRBD1 (5 bases). Germline V CDR1 and CDR2: SGHVS, FNYEAQ. The CDR3 loop spans 17 amino acids. Trimming cost V 4 bases and J 0 bases, with 19 bases left between them. In DNA form, the CDR3 reads TGTGCCAGCAGCTCCCAACTAACAGGAAAAAGCTCCTACGAGCAGTACTTC. Translated, it gives CASSSQLTGKSSYEQYF.

J is TRBJ1-1 and V is TRBV29-1; a weak D match, TRBD1 (5 bases). Trimming shortened V by 7 bases and J by 2 bases, and 8 bases separated the two germline ends. The CDR3 totals 11 residues. Germline V gene lookup returns CDR1 SQVTM and CDR2 ANQGSEA. As DNA, the CDR3 is TGCAGCGGAACAGGTAACACTGAAGCTTTCTTT. Its protein product is CSGTGNTEAFF.

V is TRBV12-3 or TRBV12-4 and J is TRBJ1-5; D ambiguous. The V gene lost 6 bases and the J gene lost 2 bases, with 11 bases spanning the gap. The CDR3 spans 14 residues. The CDR3, as DNA: TGTGCCAGCAGGCTCAGAGGCGGCAATCAGCCCCAGCATTTT. It codes for CASRLRGGNQPQHF.

The genes are TRBV29-1 and TRBJ1-1, with no clear D. The CDR3 spans 12 residues. The germline CDR1 and CDR2 sequences are SQVTM and ANQGSEA. Trimming stripped 2 bases from V and 0 bases from J, with 4 bases between. The CDR3 DNA is TGCAGCGTTGAACTCTTGAACACTGAAGCTTTCTTT. This encodes CSVELLNTEAFF.

There are a few counts of this clonotype. This chain joins TRBV27 and TRBJ2-5, with TRBD2 matching 8 bases. This CDR3 spans 14 amino acids. Germline CDR1 MNHEY, CDR2 SMNVEV (reference sequence). Unmatched junction bases numbered 3, after V lost 2 bases and J lost 4 bases. In DNA form, the CDR3 reads TGTGCCAGCAGTTTAACGGGGGGGGGAGAGACCCAGTACTTC. This translates into CASSLTGGGETQYF.

The J gene is TRBJ2-6, the V gene TRBV19; perhaps TRBD1 as D (6 bases). The CDR3 has 17 residues. Looked up from germline, CDR1 is LNHDA and CDR2 is SQIVND (reference sequence). Trimming took off 7 bases at V and 1 base at J, with 17 bases between the two ends. The CDR3 sequence is CASIPGQPLSGANVLTF. CDR3 coding DNA: TGTGCCAGTATCCCGGGACAACCCCTTTCTGGGGCCAACGTCCTGACTTTC. Combining the CDR3 with reference TRBV19 and TRBJ2-6 gives the whole variable domain DGGITQSPKYLFRKEGQNVTLSCEQNLNHDAMYWYRQDPGQGLRLIYYSQIVNDFQKGDIAEGYSVSREKKESFPLTVTSAQKNPTAFYLCASIPGQPLSGANVLTFGAGSRLTVL.

V usage is TRBV4-3 and J usage is TRBJ1-2; a possible D gene is TRBD1 (5 bases). Germline CDR1 is LGHNA and CDR2 is YSLEER. V lost 3 bases and J lost 3, with 14 bases in between. CDR3 length: 15 residues. This CDR3 reads CASSQVGGLDYGYTF. The CDR3 coding sequence is TGCGCCAGCAGCCAGGTTGGGGGATTAGACTATGGCTACACCTTC.

This clonotype has only one observation. V usage is TRBV5-6 and J usage is TRBJ1-1; 7 nucleotides align to TRBD1. CDR1 and CDR2 (germline): SGHDT, YYEEEE. CDR3 length: 14 residues. Losses at the gene ends were 2 bases for V and 6 bases for J; bases not matched to a gene: 7. The CDR3 DNA follows: TGTGCCAGCAGCTTCGGACAGGCTAACCCTGAAGCTTTCTTT. Encoded protein: CASSFGQANPEAFF.

The J gene is TRBJ2-1, the V gene TRBV27; TRBD2 is a possible D gene (5 bases). Trimming stripped 3 bases from V and 5 bases from J, with 8 bases between. CDR1 and CDR2 from the germline V gene are MNHEY and SMNVEV (reference sequence). The CDR3 spans 13 residues. CDR3 protein: CASSFFGDNEQFF. In nucleotides, the CDR3 is TGTGCCAGCAGTTTTTTCGGGGACAATGAGCAGTTCTTC.